Below, one TCR beta chain is given with its context. What it recognizes is unknown. Extracted total RNA amounted to at least 6 micrograms for each sample. A sample-barcoded 5' primer and a J-beta primer mix were used in a second PCR of roughly 7 to 11 cycles. TCRdb ran MiXCR on the 5' RACE reads and lists one entry per CDR3 protein. The sample includes roughly 1 million distinct CDR3 sequences, around 25% seen only once; the top ten take 0.65% to 0.95%. The source of the sample is a study of blood T cells in healthy people across ages. The CDR3 covers 15 residues. The germline V gene encodes CDR1 LGHDT and CDR2 YNNKEL (reference sequence). Study outcomes and limitations: The diversity estimates, figures obtained from one million T cells, were considered underestimates.

This same sample was also taken into another study, of T cells of mothers and their children. Per that study: The yield was over 8 million TCR beta CDR3 reads from each mother and a few million from each child.

Sequenced material: blood. This chain joins TRBV3-1 and TRBJ2-5; 7 nucleotides match TRBD2. The end of the DNA aligns better with TRBJ2-7, so the J call may be wrong. The source is a girl aged 2 to 10 in good health. The DNA for the CDR3 is TGTGCCAGCAGCCAAGATAGGGCGGGAGACCACGAGCAGTACTTC. As protein: CASSQDRAGDHEQYF.